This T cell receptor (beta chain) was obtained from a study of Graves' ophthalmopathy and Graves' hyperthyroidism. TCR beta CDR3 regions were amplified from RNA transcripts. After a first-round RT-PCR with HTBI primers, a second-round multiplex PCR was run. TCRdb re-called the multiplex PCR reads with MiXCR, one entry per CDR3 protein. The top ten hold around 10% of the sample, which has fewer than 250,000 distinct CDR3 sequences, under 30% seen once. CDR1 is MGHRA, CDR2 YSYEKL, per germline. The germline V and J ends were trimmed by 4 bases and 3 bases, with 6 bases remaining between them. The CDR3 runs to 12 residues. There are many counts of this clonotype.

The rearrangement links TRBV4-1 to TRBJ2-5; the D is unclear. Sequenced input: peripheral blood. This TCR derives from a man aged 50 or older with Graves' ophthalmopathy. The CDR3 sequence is CASSRSEETQYF. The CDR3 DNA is TGCGCCAGCAGCCGGTCAGAAGAGACCCAGTACTTC.